The clone carrying this T cell receptor (beta chain) showed up many times. The sample comes from a study of T cells in Graves' hyperthyroidism and ophthalmopathy. The CDR3 regions of TCR beta were amplified from RNA transcripts. With the HTBI primer set, the TCR CDR3 went through a first round of RT-PCR. Each CDR3 protein gets one entry after TCRdb re-called the multiplex PCR reads with MiXCR. Of fewer than 700,000 distinct CDR3 sequences listed, 15% to 20% were seen once; the top ten hold around 4%. V was clipped by 3 bases and J by 4 bases, with 11 bases between them. The CDR3 spans 14 residues. Germline V gives CDR1 SGHRS, CDR2 YFSETQ.

Specimen: blood. The clonotype comes from a woman in her 30s with Graves' hyperthyroidism. The chain recombines TRBV5-1 with TRBJ1-3; D perhaps matches TRBD1 (6 bases). Written as DNA, the CDR3 is TGCGCCAGCAGCTCCGGACAGTCAGGAAACACCATATATTTT. Encoded protein: CASSSGQSGNTIYF.